Reported below is one T cell receptor beta chain. The clone's antigen remains unknown. Per-base quality was not reported, and no clone a single base away is much larger than it. The CDR3 regions of human TCRbeta chains were subjected to immunosequencing. In the paper's pipeline: TCRs in the repertoires were matched against a reference library of SARS-CoV-2-specific TCRs that had been generated with the MIRA antigen-specificity platform. Breadth was defined as the fraction of unique TCRs that were SARS-CoV-2-associated, and depth was defined as the fraction of total T cells that were SARS-CoV-2-associated. Each spike-specific TCR was assigned to its reactive spike region and to a CD4 or CD8 class using the MIRA data. Log10-transformed breadth and depth values were compared by one-way ANOVA with Sidak's multiple comparisons tests. Sourced from immuneACCESS, this table was stored by TCRdb with only in-frame sequences that have V and J called. A share of the clones is absent; for the studies checked, an unresolved V gene accounts for under half, and the remainder has no known explanation. The V and J calls and clone size come from that table; D and trimming were worked out from the DNA. This sample holds approximately 30,000 clones; roughly 90% were observed only once. Jointly, the top ten make up around 8.4% of the sample.

V is cut back by 7 bases and J by 5 bases, with 11 bases in the junction unmatched. The CDR3 numbers 14 residues from cysteine through phenylalanine. This entry keeps only the CDR3 DNA: 42 bases, framed from base 1. CDR1 and CDR2 are read off the germline V gene as SQVTM and ANQGSEA. These data originate in a study of T cell responses to AZD1222 COVID-19 vaccine (dated by TCRdb to the early 2020s). At the level of the whole study: A total of 233 trial participants underwent TCR sequencing, of whom nearly 210 had received two doses of AZD1222 and around 25 had received two doses of the MenACWY control vaccine. Trial participants were enrolled by age into 18-55, 56-69 and 70-plus year subgroups, with approximately 160, 26 and 62 TCR-sequenced participants respectively. The research as a whole found: Most participants were white British and females outnumbered males, and the authors suggested that clonal diversity may have been underestimated. After two AZD1222 doses, spike-specific TCR breadth and depth were significantly higher than at day 0 and than in MenACWY recipients. Conclusions about previously exposed vaccinees are limited because only five to seven AZD1222 recipients were SARS-CoV-2 seropositive at baseline. The vaccine-associated CD4 TCRs covered the entire spike protein, and the dominant responses fell in regions 160-218 and 743-854. Reportedly, almost half of the unique spike-specific TCRs recognized epitopes lying outside the regions that are mutated in the B.1.351 and B.1.1.7 variants. Because no day 14 peak-response samples were available, the repertoires could be characterized only after the peak T cell response. In the small 56-69-year group, the increase in depth fell short of significance, most likely because of low power.

In the paper's terms, the time point label means: about 28 days (+/-7) after the second vaccine dose. AZD1222 recipients whose second dose came at about 4 weeks and those whose second dose came at about 12 weeks were combined into one group, since spike-specific TCR depth and breadth did not differ between the two schedules. The vaccinee samples were drawn from two UK trials, COV001 and COV002, one of which was a single-blind randomized controlled phase 2/3 trial testing AZD1222 (ChAdOx1 nCoV-19) in healthy adults. For TCRbeta chain sequencing, PBMC samples were collected from trial participants at day 0 and at day 28 after the second dose.

This TCR derives from an adult who received the AZD1222 COVID-19 vaccine. The sequence is built from TRBV29-1 and TRBJ2-1, and 7 junctional nucleotides match TRBD1. The sequencing used peripheral blood, collected 28 days after the second AZD1222 dose. The nucleotide sequence reads as follows: TGCAGCGGCCTTATACAGGGGATTAACAATGAGCAGTTCTTC. It codes for CSGLIQGINNEQFF.